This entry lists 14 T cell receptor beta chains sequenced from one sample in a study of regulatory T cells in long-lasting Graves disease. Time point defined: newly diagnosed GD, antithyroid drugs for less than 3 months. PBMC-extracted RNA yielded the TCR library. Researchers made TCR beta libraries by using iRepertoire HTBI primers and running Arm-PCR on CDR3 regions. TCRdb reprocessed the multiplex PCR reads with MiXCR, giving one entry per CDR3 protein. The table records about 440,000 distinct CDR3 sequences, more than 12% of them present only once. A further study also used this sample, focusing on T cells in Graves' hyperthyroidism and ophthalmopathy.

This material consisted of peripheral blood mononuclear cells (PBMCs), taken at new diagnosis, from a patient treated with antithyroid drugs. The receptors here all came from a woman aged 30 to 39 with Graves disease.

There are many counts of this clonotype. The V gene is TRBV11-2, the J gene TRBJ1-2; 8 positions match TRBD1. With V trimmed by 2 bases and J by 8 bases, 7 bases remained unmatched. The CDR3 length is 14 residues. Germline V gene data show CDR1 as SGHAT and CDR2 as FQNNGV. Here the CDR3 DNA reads TGTGCCAGCAGCTTATCGACAGGGGTAACGGGCTACACCTTC. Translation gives CASSLSTGVTGYTF.

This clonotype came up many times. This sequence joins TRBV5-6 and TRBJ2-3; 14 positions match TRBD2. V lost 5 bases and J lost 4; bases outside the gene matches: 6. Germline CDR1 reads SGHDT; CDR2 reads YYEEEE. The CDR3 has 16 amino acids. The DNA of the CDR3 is TGTGCCAGCAGACCTGGGACTAGCGGGAGTCCAGATACGCAGTATTTT. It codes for CASRPGTSGSPDTQYF.

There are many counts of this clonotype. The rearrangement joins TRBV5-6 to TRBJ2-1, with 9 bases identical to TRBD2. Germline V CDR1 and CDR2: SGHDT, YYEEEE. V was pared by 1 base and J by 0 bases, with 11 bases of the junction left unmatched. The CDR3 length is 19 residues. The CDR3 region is CASSLRVTSGRSSYNEQFF. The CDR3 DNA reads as TGTGCCAGCAGCTTGCGCGTGACTAGCGGACGGAGCTCCTACAATGAGCAGTTCTTC.

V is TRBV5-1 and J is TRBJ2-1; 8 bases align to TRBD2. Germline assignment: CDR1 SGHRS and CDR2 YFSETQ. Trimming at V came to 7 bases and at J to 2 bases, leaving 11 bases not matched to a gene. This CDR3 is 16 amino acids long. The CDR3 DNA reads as TGCGCCAGCGGCCGGGCGGGAGGAGGGGCCTACAATGAGCAGTTCTTC. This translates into CASGRAGGGAYNEQFF.

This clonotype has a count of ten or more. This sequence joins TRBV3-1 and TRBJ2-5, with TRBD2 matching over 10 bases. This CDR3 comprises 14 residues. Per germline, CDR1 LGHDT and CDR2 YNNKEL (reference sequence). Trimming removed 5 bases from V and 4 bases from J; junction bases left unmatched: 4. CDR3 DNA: TGTGCCAGCAGCGAAGGACTAGCGGTAGAGACCCAGTACTTC. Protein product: CASSEGLAVETQYF.

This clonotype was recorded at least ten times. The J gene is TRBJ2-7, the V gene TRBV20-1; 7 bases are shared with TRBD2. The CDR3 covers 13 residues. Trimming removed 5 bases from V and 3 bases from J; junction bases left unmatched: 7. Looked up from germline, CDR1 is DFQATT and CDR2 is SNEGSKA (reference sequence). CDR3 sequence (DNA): TGCAGTGCTCGGGGGGAGGGCCTCTACGAGCAGTACTTC. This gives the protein CSARGEGLYEQYF.

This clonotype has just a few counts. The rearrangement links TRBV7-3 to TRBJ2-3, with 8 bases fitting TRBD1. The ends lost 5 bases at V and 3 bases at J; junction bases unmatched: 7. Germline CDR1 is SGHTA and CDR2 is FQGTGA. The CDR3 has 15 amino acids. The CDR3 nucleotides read TGTGCCAGCAGCCTGACAGGGGAGAGGACAGATACGCAGTATTTT. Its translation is CASSLTGERTDTQYF.

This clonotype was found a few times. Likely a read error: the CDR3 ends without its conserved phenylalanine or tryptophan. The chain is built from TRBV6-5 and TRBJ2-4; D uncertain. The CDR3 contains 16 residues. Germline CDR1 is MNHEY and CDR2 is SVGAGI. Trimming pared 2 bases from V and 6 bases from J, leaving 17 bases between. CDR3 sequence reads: CASSYPHVRSPNIQYL. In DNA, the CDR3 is TGTGCCAGCAGTTACCCCCATGTTCGGAGCCCAAACATTCAGTACCTC.

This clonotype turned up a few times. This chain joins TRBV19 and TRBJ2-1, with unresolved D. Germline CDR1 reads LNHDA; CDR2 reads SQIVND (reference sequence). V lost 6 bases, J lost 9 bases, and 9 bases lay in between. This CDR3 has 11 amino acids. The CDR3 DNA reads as TGTGCCAGTAGGGACCTCGGTGAGCAGTTCTTC. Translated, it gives CASRDLGEQFF.

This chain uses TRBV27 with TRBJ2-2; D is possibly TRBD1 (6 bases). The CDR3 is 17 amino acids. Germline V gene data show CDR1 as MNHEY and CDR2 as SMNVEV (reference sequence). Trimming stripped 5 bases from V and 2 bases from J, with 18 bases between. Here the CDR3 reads CASSPEAGTHNTGELFF. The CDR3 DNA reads TGTGCCAGCAGTCCGGAGGCCGGGACACATAACACCGGGGAGCTGTTTTTT.

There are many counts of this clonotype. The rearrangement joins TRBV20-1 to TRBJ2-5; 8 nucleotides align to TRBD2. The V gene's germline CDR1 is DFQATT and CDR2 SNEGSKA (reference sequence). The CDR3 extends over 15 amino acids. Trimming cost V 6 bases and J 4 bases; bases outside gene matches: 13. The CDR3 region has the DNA TGCAGTGCCCTGATGTACGGGAGGGCCGGAGAGACCCAGTACTTC. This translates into CSALMYGRAGETQYF.

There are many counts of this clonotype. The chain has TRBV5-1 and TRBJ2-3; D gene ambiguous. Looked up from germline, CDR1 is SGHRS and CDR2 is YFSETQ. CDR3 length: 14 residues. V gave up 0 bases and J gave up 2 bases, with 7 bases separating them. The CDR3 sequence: CASSLVGATDTQYF. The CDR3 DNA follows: TGCGCCAGCAGCTTGGTAGGAGCCACAGATACGCAGTATTTT. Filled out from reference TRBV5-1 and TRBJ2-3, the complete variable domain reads KAGVTQTPRYLIKTRGQQVTLSCSPISGHRSVSWYQQTPGQGLQFLFEYFSETQRNKGNFPGRFSGRQFSNSRSEMNVSTLELGDSALYLCASSLVGATDTQYFGPGTRLTVL.

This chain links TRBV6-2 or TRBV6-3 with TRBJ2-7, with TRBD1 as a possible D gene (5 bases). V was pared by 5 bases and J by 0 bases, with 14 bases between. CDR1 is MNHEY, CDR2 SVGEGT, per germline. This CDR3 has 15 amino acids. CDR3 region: CASSRTDTISYEQYF. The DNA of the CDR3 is TGTGCCAGCAGTAGAACGGACACGATCTCCTACGAGCAGTACTTC.

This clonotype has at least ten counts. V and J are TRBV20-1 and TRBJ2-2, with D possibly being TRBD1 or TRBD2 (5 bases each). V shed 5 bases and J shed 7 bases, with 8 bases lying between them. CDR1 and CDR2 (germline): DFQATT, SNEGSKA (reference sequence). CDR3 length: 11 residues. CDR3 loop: CSAPGRGELFF. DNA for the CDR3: TGCAGTGCTCCGGGGCGCGGGGAGCTGTTTTTT.